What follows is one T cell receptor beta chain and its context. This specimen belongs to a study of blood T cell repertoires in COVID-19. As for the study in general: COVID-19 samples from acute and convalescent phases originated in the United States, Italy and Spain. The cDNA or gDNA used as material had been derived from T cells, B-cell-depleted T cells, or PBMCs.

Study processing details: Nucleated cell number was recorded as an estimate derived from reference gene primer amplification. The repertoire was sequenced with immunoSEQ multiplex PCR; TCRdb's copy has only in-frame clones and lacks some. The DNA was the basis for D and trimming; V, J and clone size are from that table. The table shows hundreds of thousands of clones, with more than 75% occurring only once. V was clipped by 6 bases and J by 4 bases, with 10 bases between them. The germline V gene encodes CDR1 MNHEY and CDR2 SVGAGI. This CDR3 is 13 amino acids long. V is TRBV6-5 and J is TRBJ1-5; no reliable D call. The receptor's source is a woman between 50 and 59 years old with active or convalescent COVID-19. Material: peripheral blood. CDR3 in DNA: TGTGCCAGCAGGGTGAGTCGGAATCAGCCCCAGCATTTT. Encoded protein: CASRVSRNQPQHF.